Given below is one T cell receptor beta chain in context. No antigen is known for it. Libraries were made by iRepertoire multiplex PCR with TCR subtype-specific primers for bulk and single-cell sequencing. TCRdb reworked the multiplex PCR reads into one entry per CDR3 protein, no DNA. The listing records 5,000 to 7,500 distinct CDR3 sequences. These data come from a study of T cells in severe cutaneous drug reactions. Findings of the study overall: A public TCRbeta CDR3 appeared in all seven CBZ-SJS/TEN blister samples, averaging approximately 13%.

Sequenced patients had Stevens-Johnson syndrome or toxic epidermal necrolysis caused by carbamazepine. The V gene's germline CDR1 is MNHEY and CDR2 SMNVEV (reference sequence). The CDR3 consists of 13 residues. The receptor was isolated from a human donor with toxic epidermal necrolysis, a severe cutaneous drug reaction. The chain carries TRBV27 and TRBJ2-2; TCRdb outputs TRBD2, but without DNA this stays unchecked. The specimen sequenced was cells from a skin blister. The CDR3 sequence is CASMTSGTGELFF.